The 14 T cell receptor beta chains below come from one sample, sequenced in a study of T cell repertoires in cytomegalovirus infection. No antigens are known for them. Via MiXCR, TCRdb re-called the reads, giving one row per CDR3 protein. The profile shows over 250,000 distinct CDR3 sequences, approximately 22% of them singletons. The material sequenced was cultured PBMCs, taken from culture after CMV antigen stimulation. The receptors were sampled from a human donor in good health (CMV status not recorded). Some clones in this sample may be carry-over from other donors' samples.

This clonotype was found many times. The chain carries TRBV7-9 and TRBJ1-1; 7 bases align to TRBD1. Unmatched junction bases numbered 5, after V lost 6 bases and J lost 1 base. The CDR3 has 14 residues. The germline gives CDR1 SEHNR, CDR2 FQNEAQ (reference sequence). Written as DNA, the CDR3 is TGTGCCAGCAGAGTGACAGGGTCGAACACTGAAGCTTTCTTT. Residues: CASRVTGSNTEAFF.

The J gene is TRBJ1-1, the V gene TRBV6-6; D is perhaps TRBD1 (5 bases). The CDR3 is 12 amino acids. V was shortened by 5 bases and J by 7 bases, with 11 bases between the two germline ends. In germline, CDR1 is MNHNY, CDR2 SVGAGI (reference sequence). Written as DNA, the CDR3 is TGTGCCAGCAGTCCGGGGGGGATTGAAGCTTTCTTT. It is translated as CASSPGGIEAFF.

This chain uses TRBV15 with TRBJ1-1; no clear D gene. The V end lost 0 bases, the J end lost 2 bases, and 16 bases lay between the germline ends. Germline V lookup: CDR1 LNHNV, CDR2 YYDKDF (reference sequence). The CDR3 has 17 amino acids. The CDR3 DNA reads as TGTGCCACCAGCAGAGAGGGATTTTGGGGTTTAAACACTGAAGCTTTCTTT. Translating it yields CATSREGFWGLNTEAFF.

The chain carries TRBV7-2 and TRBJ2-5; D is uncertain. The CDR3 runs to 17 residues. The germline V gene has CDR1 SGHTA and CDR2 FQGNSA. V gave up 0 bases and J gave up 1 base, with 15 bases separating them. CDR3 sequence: CASSLALLGASQETQYF. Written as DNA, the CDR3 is TGTGCCAGCAGCTTAGCGCTACTTGGTGCCAGCCAAGAGACCCAGTACTTC.

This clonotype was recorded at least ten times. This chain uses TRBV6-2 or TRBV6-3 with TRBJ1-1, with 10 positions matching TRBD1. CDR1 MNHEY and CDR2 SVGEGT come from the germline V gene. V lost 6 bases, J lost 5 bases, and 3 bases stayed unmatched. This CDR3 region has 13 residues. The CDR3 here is CASRDRGRTEAFF. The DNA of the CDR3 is TGTGCCAGCAGGGACAGGGGGAGGACTGAAGCTTTCTTT.

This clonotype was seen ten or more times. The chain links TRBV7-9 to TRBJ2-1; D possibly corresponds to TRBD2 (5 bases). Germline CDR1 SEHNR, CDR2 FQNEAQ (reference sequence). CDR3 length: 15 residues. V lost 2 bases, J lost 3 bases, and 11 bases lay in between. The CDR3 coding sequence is TGTGCCAGCAGCTTATTGGAACTAGGCTACAATGAGCAGTTCTTC. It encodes CASSLLELGYNEQFF.

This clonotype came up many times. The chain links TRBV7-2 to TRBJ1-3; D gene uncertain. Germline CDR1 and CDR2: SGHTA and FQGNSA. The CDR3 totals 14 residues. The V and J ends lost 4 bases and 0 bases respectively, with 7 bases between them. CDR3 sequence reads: CASSSLSSGNTIYF. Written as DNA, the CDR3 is TGTGCCAGCAGCTCCCTTAGCTCTGGAAACACCATATATTTT.

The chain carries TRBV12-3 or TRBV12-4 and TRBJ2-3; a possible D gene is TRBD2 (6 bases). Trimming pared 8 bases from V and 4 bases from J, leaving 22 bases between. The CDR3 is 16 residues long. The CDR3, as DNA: TGTGCCAGCTTATTGAACCTCGGAGGGAGTTCAGATACGCAGTATTTT. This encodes CASLLNLGGSSDTQYF.

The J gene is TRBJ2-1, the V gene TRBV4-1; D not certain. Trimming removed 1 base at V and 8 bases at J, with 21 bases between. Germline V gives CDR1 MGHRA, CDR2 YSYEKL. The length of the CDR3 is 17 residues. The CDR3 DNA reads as TGCGCCAGCAGCCAAGGGCCCGGCTACCAGCCTGGGGATGAGCAGTTCTTC. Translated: CASSQGPGYQPGDEQFF.

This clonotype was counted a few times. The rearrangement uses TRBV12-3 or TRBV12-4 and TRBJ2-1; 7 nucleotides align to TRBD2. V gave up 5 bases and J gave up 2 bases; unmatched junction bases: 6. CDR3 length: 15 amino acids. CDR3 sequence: CASSPGLPTYNEQFF. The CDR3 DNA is TGTGCCAGCAGTCCGGGACTACCGACCTACAATGAGCAGTTCTTC.

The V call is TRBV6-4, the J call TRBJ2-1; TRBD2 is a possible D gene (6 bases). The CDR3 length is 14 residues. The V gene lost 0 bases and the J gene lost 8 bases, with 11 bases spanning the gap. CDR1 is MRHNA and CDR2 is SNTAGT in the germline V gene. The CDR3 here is CASSDSGGTDEQFF. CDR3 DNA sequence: TGTGCCAGCAGTGACTCTGGAGGGACCGATGAGCAGTTCTTC.

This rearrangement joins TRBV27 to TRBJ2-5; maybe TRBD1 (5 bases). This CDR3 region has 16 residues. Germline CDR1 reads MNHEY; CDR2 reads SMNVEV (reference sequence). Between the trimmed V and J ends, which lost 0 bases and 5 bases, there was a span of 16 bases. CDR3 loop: CASSLSKGRVWETQYF. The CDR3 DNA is TGTGCCAGCAGTTTATCGAAGGGCAGGGTATGGGAGACCCAGTACTTC.

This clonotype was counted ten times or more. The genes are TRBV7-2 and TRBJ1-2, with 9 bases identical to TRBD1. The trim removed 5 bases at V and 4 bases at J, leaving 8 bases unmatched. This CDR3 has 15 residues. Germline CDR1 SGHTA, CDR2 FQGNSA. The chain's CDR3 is CASSPRTGAGYGYTF. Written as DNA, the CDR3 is TGTGCCAGCAGCCCCAGGACAGGGGCCGGCTATGGCTACACCTTC.

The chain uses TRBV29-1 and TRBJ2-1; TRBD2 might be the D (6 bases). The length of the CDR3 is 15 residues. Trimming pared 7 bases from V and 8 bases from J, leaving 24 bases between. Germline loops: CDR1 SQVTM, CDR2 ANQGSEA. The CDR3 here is CSARTTGLPSHEQFF. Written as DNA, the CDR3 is TGCAGCGCTCGTACAACGGGACTCCCTTCCCATGAGCAGTTCTTC.